This T cell receptor beta chain was observed in a study of T cells in Graves' hyperthyroidism and ophthalmopathy. The hyperthyroidism was newly diagnosed and had lasted under 2 months; the patients were aged 18 to 65. With 8 bases clipped from V and 5 bases from J, the junction kept 5 bases outside the gene matches. The CDR3 spans 13 residues. TCR beta CDR3 regions were amplified from RNA transcripts. First-round RT-PCR of the TCR CDR3 relied on the HTBI primer set. A single record per CDR3 protein comes from TCRdb applying MiXCR to the multiplex PCR reads. The table has around 350,000 distinct CDR3 sequences, 20% to 30% seen once.

The sample comprised blood. This clonotype was obtained from a man aged 50-60 years with Graves' hyperthyroidism. The J gene is TRBJ2-7, the V gene TRBV12-3 or TRBV12-4; 11 nucleotides agree with TRBD1. CDR3 sequence: CASLLGQGDEQYF. The CDR3, as DNA: TGTGCCAGCCTACTGGGACAGGGGGACGAGCAGTACTTC.